The subject of this entry is one TCR beta chain. This specimen belongs to a study of blood T cell repertoires in COVID-19. Whole-study context: Acute and convalescent COVID-19 specimens originated in the United States, Italy and Spain. PBMCs, B-cell-depleted T cells, or T cells provided the cDNA or gDNA that made up the material.

Membership in each cohort depended on participant-reported clinical history. CDR3 length: 14 residues. In the source study's methods: Amplified reference gene primers provided the basis for estimating nucleated cell counts. The assay was immunoSEQ multiplex PCR, and TCRdb's table has in-frame clones only and misses some. V and J calls and clone size are copied from that table; D and trimming were computed from the DNA. The sample yields 350,000 or so clones, about 86% seen once. The sequencing input was PBMCs or T cells enriched from blood (not recorded which). The chain is built from TRBV21-1 and TRBJ1-2. TRBV21-1 is a pseudogene. The receptor was derived from a woman between 35 and 50 years old with acute COVID-19. Here the CDR3 DNA reads TGTGCCAGCAGCAAAGAGGCGGTGATGTGCGGCTACACCTTC. This gives the protein CASSKEAVMCGYTF.